This entry concerns a single T cell receptor (beta chain). There is no known antigen for this receptor. No base qualities exist here, and no much larger clone lies one base off it. The treatment or condition label on this specimen signifies: live attenuated yellow fever vaccine strain. Two biological replicates of bulk PBMCs were collected at each blood-draw timepoint. PBMCs were isolated from peripheral blood using a standard Ficoll-Paque protocol. TriZol was used to extract RNA from bulk PBMCs, from CD4 and CD8 fractions, and from dextramer-positive and dextramer-negative fractions. This entry is derived from a study of T cells after yellow fever vaccination (dated by TCRdb to 2018 to 2020). General notes on the study: The SMART-Seq v4 Ultra Low Input RNA kit was used to prepare libraries from fractions with low cell numbers. Blood was collected at multiple timepoints before and after primary and secondary immunization, and bulk PBMC replicates and cell subsets were isolated. Two healthy male donors made up the cohort, one aged 18 to 30 years and the other aged 30 to 40 years. To track T-cell clones before and after primary and booster YFV17D yellow fever vaccination, bulk TCR alpha and beta repertoires were sequenced longitudinally. Overall study outcomes, separate from this receptor: Compared with the primary T-cell response, the secondary T-cell response was faster but weaker, reaching its peak on day 5 rather than on day 15. A small fraction of clonotypes appeared in both the CD4 and CD8 compartments, likely as a result of convergent recombination. Computational filtering was needed because FACS-sorted repertoires could contain abundant contaminating clonotypes from the bulk population. Most clones expanded after primary vaccination (around 96% of CD4 and roughly 90% of CD8) were re-detected after the booster, suggesting that broad memory maintenance occurred. Because only a couple of donors were included in the study, the extent to which the findings can be generalized is limited.

Compared with germline, V lacks 5 bases and J lacks 4 bases; bases without a gene match: 10. CDR1 is given as DFQATT and CDR2 as SNEGSKA, both from the germline V gene (reference sequence). The CDR3, from cysteine to phenylalanine, totals 14 residues. Solely the CDR3 DNA is kept, with 42 bases framed from the first base. TCR cDNA was synthesized by 5'RACE template switching, which introduced a universal primer site and unique molecular identifiers. Priming of cDNA synthesis was performed from both the TCR alpha and TCR beta constant segments. Two PCR steps were used to amplify libraries, with sample barcodes and sequencing adapters being added in the second step. Sequencing of libraries was done on Illumina HiSeq 2500 (2x100 bp) or NovaSeq (2x150 bp). The authors' pipeline ran thus. MIGEC was used to demultiplex reads and collapse the reads into UMI consensus sequences, and MiXCR was used for V(D)J alignment. Using edgeR on replicate PBMC samples, clonotypes were called vaccine-responding if FDR was below 0.01 and the log2 fold change was above 5 up to day 15. Bulk clonotypes were assigned CD4 or CD8 identity according to which sequenced CD4 or CD8 repertoire held them at higher abundance. TCRdb reanalyzed the raw reads on its own, using fastp at Q25 for trimming and MiXCR for clone calling, and kept in-frame beta chains. Entries are consolidated by CDR3 protein sequence, retaining the most common genes and DNA. TCRdb's processing, not the study's, gives the V and J calls here. This sample lists approximately 610,000 distinct CDR3 sequences; around a sixth were detected once. Around a sixth of the sample is taken by the ten largest.

Sequenced material: PBMCs, taken around 5 days after the first yellow fever vaccination. This TCR was recovered from a man younger than 35 who received the YFV17D yellow fever vaccine. The rearrangement combines TRBV20-1 with TRBJ1-2; the junction holds 7 bases that match TRBD1. The CDR3 corresponds to CSALRGQGGYGYTF. The DNA is as follows: TGCAGTGCTCTGAGGGGGCAGGGCGGCTATGGCTACACCTTC.